This T cell receptor beta chain appears in the sequencing data of a study of blood T cell repertoires in COVID-19. Study-wide background: Samples representing acute and convalescent COVID-19 were sourced from the United States, Italy and Spain. Nucleic acid was either cDNA or gDNA, and it came from T cells, B-cell-depleted T cells, or PBMCs.

TCRdb keeps only in-frame clones here, not all; method: immunoSEQ multiplex PCR. The sample carries about 130,000 clones, about 84% recorded once. The origin of this receptor is a woman aged 60-75 years with acute or convalescent COVID-19. The specimen sequenced was peripheral blood.

CDR3 sequence (DNA): TGCAGCGTTGAAGGCACAGGGCGCTCTGGGGCCAACGTCCTGACTTTC. Translation gives CSVEGTGRSGANVLTF. This rearrangement joins TRBV29-1 to TRBJ2-6; D possibly corresponds to TRBD1 (6 bases). Looked up from germline, CDR1 is SQVTM and CDR2 is ANQGSEA. Trimming took 1 base from V and 0 from J, leaving 10 bases between them. The length of the CDR3 is 16 residues.